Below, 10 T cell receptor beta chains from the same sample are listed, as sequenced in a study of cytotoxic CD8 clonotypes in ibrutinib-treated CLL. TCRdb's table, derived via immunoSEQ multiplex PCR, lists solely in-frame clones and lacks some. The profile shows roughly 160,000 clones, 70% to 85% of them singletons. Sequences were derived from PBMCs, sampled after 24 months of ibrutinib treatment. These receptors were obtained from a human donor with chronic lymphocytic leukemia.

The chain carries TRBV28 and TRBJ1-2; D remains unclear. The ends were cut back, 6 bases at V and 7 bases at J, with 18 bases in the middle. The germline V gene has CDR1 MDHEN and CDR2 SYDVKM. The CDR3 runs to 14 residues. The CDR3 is CASSLLPPRGGYTF. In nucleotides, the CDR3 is TGTGCCAGCAGCCTCTTGCCCCCACGGGGTGGCTACACCTTC.

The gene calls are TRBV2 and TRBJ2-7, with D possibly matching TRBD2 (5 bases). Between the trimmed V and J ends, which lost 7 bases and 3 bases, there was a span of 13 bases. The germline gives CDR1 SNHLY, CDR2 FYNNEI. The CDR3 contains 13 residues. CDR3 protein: CASTADGLYEQYF. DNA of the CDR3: TGTGCCAGCACGGCCGACGGACTCTACGAGCAGTACTTC.

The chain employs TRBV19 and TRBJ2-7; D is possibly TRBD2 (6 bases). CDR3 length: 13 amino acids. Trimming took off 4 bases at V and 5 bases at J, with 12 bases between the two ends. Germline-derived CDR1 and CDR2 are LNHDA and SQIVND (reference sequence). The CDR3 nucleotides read TGTGCCAGTAGTAATGGGGGAGGTGACGAGCAGTACTTC. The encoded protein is CASSNGGGDEQYF.

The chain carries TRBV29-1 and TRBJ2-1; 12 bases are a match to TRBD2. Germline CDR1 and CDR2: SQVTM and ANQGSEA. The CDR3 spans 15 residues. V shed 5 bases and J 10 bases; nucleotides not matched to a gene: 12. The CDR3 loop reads CSVLRLAGGPGEQFF. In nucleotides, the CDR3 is TGCAGCGTTCTCCGGCTAGCGGGAGGGCCAGGAGAGCAGTTCTTC.

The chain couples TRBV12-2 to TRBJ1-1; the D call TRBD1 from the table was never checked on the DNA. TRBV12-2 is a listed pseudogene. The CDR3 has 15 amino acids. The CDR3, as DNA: TGTGCAAGTCGGCAAAAGGACAGTCGTAACACTGAAGCTTTCTTT. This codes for CASRQKDSRNTEAFF.

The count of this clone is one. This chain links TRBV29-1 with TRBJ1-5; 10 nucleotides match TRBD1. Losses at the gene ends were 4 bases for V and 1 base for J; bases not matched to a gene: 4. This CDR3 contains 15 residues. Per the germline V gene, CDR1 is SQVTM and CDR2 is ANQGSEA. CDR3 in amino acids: CSVVDRGASNQPQHF. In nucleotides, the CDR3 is TGCAGCGTTGTGGACAGGGGGGCGAGCAATCAGCCCCAGCATTTT.

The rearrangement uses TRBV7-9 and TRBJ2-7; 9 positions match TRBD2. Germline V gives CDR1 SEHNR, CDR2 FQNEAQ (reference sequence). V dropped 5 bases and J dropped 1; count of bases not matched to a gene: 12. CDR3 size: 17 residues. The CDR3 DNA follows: TGTGCCAGCAGCCCACCCGGAGCGGGAGGATCATCCTACGAGCAGTACTTC. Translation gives CASSPPGAGGSSYEQYF.

This CDR3 is CASSRNEKLFF. The CDR3 nucleotides read TGTGCCAGCAGTCGGAATGAAAAACTGTTTTTT. V is TRBV28 and J is TRBJ1-4; D ambiguous. Trimming took 5 bases from V and 5 from J, leaving 3 bases between them. The V gene's germline CDR1 is MDHEN and CDR2 SYDVKM. The CDR3 spans 11 residues.

CDR3 in amino acids: CASSAPPGTEAFF. In nucleotides, the CDR3 is TGTGCCAGCAGTGCTCCCCCGGGCACTGAAGCTTTCTTT. V and J are TRBV25-1 and TRBJ1-1; D is ambiguous. The V and J ends lost 4 bases and 4 bases respectively, with 10 bases between them. Germline V gives CDR1 MGHDK, CDR2 SYGVNS. This CDR3 is 13 amino acids long.

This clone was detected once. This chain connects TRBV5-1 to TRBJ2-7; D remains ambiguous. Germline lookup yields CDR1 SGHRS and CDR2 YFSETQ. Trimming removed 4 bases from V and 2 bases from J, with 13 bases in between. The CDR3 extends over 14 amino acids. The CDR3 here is CASSRTRQTYEQYF. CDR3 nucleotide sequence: TGCGCCAGCAGCCGGACCCGACAAACCTACGAGCAGTACTTC.